Listed here are 15 T cell receptor beta chains from one sample, sequenced in a study of cytomegalovirus exposure and HLA in healthy donors. Primers included in the PCR were 60 Vbeta and 13 Jbeta primers. The assay was immunoSEQ multiplex PCR, and TCRdb's table has in-frame clones only and misses some. The top ten hold 1.6% of the sample, which has some 130,000 clones, approximately 70% seen once. Sequencing was done on a sample of PBMCs. These receptors were taken from a human donor in good health.

The chain combines TRBV19 with TRBJ1-5; unclear D gene. Per the germline V gene, CDR1 is LNHDA and CDR2 is SQIVND (reference sequence). Trimming removed 4 bases from V and 0 bases from J, with 13 bases in between. The CDR3 length is 16 residues. The CDR3 is CASSREPGFSNQPQHF. In DNA, the CDR3 is TGTGCCAGTAGTAGAGAGCCAGGTTTTAGCAATCAGCCCCAGCATTTT.

The rearrangement joins TRBV11-3 to TRBJ2-7, with TRBD1 as a possible D gene (5 bases). The ends were cut back, 4 bases at V and 3 bases at J, with 16 bases in the middle. Per the germline V gene, CDR1 is SGHNT and CDR2 is YENEEA. This CDR3 is built from 15 residues. The CDR3 loop is CASSSMDTGLYEQYF. In DNA form, the CDR3 reads TGTGCCAGCAGCTCCATGGACACCGGGCTCTACGAGCAGTACTTC.

The chain links TRBV6-5 to TRBJ2-2, with D maybe TRBD2 (6 bases). Trimming shortened V by 7 bases and J by 4 bases, and 13 bases separated the two germline ends. The CDR3 has 14 residues. The germline V gene encodes CDR1 MNHEY and CDR2 SVGAGI. CDR3 bases: TGTGCCAGCACCTTTTTGGGGGGCACCGGGGAGCTGTTTTTT. Protein product: CASTFLGGTGELFF.

This clone was observed a handful of times. The rearrangement links TRBV4-1 to TRBJ2-3, with TRBD2 identical over 13 bases. V was clipped by 4 bases and J by 3 bases; unmatched bases: 4. The CDR3 totals 16 residues. Germline CDR1 MGHRA, CDR2 YSYEKL. CDR3 protein: CASSPLTSGRTDTQYF. CDR3 sequence (DNA): TGCGCCAGCAGCCCCCTGACTAGCGGGAGGACAGATACGCAGTATTTT.

This rearrangement joins TRBV28 to TRBJ2-7, with TRBD2 matching 12 bases. V lost 8 bases, J lost 0 bases, and 8 bases stayed unmatched. This CDR3 is 16 amino acids long. Germline V gene data show CDR1 as MDHEN and CDR2 as SYDVKM. The CDR3 nucleotides are TGTGCCAGCTACGGGACTAGCGGGTGGATCTCCTACGAGCAGTACTTC. Protein sequence: CASYGTSGWISYEQYF.

The genes are TRBV28 and TRBJ2-3, with D possibly TRBD1 on 6 matching bases. V was shortened by 6 bases and J by 1 base, with 11 bases between the two germline ends. The germline V gene encodes CDR1 MDHEN and CDR2 SYDVKM. This CDR3 contains 14 residues. The CDR3 here is CASRQGSRTDTQYF. DNA of the CDR3: TGTGCCAGCAGACAGGGTAGTCGCACAGATACGCAGTATTTT.

This chain connects TRBV5-1 to TRBJ2-7, with 8 bases lining up with TRBD1. The CDR3 extends over 16 amino acids. Germline V gene data show CDR1 as SGHRS and CDR2 as YFSETQ. Trimming at V came to 0 bases and at J to 1 base, leaving 6 bases not matched to a gene. The CDR3 loop is CASSLGRTGISYEQYF. DNA of the CDR3: TGCGCCAGCAGCTTGGGTCGGACAGGGATATCCTACGAGCAGTACTTC.

The chain couples TRBV7-9 to TRBJ2-2, with 9 bases matching TRBD1. This CDR3 comprises 17 residues. The V gene's germline CDR1 is SEHNR and CDR2 FQNEAQ (reference sequence). Trimming cost V 5 bases and J 1 base; bases outside gene matches: 8. CDR3 coding DNA: TGTGCCAGCAGCCCCGGGACAGGGAGTTGGAACACCGGGGAGCTGTTTTTT. Protein product: CASSPGTGSWNTGELFF.

The chain uses TRBV5-1 and TRBJ2-1; TRBD2 agrees at 9 bases. This CDR3 has 16 residues. The J segment lost 3 bases and the V segment lost 4 bases, leaving 8 bases of the junction unmatched. Looked up from germline, CDR1 is SGHRS and CDR2 is YFSETQ. CDR3 DNA: TGCGCCAGCAGCCCGGGGGCGGGAGGGAGCTACAATGAGCAGTTCTTC. Translated, it gives CASSPGAGGSYNEQFF.

The chain employs TRBV6-1 and TRBJ2-5, with 9 bases identical to TRBD2. This CDR3 contains 16 residues. With 7 bases clipped from V and 4 bases from J, the junction kept 13 bases outside the gene matches. The V gene's germline CDR1 is MNHNS and CDR2 SASEGT. This CDR3 is CASTELPGLARETQYF. CDR3 nucleotides: TGTGCCAGCACTGAGCTTCCGGGACTAGCAAGAGAGACCCAGTACTTC.

This chain joins TRBV6-5 and TRBJ2-1; the D gene is possibly TRBD2 (5 bases). CDR3 length equals 13 residues. V lost 6 bases and J 9 bases, leaving 15 bases between the germline ends. From germline, CDR1 is MNHEY and CDR2 SVGAGI. In DNA form, the CDR3 reads TGTGCCAGCAGCCGAGCGAGGGTTTCTGAGCAGTTCTTC. Its protein is CASSRARVSEQFF.

The V call is TRBV10-3, the J call TRBJ2-5; 8 bases are shared with TRBD2. CDR1 is ENHRY and CDR2 is SYGVKD in the germline V gene. There are 14 residues in the CDR3. With 2 bases clipped from V and 5 bases from J, the junction kept 4 bases outside the gene matches. CDR3 DNA sequence: TGTGCCATCAGTGAGGGGACTAGTAGCGAGACCCAGTACTTC. It is translated as CAISEGTSSETQYF.

This clone showed up just once. This chain uses TRBV28 with TRBJ1-6; D is uncertain. Trimming stripped 3 bases from V and 9 bases from J, with 15 bases between. The germline CDR1 and CDR2 sequences are MDHEN and SYDVKM. The CDR3 length is 15 residues. This chain's CDR3 is CASSLIIPPGSPLHF. As DNA, the CDR3 is TGTGCCAGCAGTTTGATCATCCCCCCCGGTTCACCCCTCCACTTT.

This clone turned up a few times. The V and J genes are TRBV28 and TRBJ2-5, with 8 bases identical to TRBD1. Unmatched junction bases numbered 8, after V lost 6 bases and J lost 5 bases. The germline V gene has CDR1 MDHEN and CDR2 SYDVKM. The CDR3 has 14 amino acids. In DNA form, the CDR3 reads TGTGCCAGCAGAGCCAGGGGGCGCTGGGAGACCCAGTACTTC. As protein: CASRARGRWETQYF.

Concerning this clone itself: Compared with germline, one end of the junction differs, possibly owing to a read error. The chain joins TRBV11-2 to TRBJ1-5; D is perhaps TRBD1 (5 bases). CDR3 size: 14 residues. Germline loops: CDR1 SGHAT, CDR2 FQNNGV. The DNA for the CDR3 is TGTGTCAGCAGCCCCGGGGGGGGGTACGAGCCCCAGCATTTT. Its protein product is CVSSPGGGYEPQHF.